These 8 T cell receptor beta chains share one sample of origin, sequenced in a study of identical twins. TCRdb re-called the 5' RACE reads through MiXCR, storing one row per CDR3 protein. The sample includes about 530,000 distinct CDR3 sequences, roughly 15% seen only once; the top ten take nearly 0.45%. These records were also assigned to another study, of yellow fever vaccine responses in identical twins.

Material for sequencing was CD4+ T cells sorted from blood. These receptors all come from a woman younger than 35 in good health.

This clonotype was counted between two and nine times. The V gene is TRBV4-1, the J gene TRBJ2-1; no clear D. The germline V gene has CDR1 MGHRA and CDR2 YSYEKL. V lost 3 bases and J 13 bases, leaving 13 bases between the germline ends. The CDR3 has 12 amino acids. CDR3 amino acids: CASSHGSSRQFF. In nucleotides, the CDR3 is TGCGCCAGCAGCCACGGTTCATCCCGCCAGTTCTTC.

The chain uses TRBV7-2 and TRBJ2-1, with D possibly TRBD1 on 6 matching bases. This CDR3 has 14 residues. Trimming pared 3 bases from V and 4 bases from J, leaving 10 bases between. Looked up from germline, CDR1 is SGHTA and CDR2 is FQGNSA. The CDR3 spells CASSFGQIYNEQFF. In nucleotides, the CDR3 is TGTGCCAGCAGCTTCGGACAGATTTACAATGAGCAGTTCTTC.

For this clonotype: A much larger clone differs from this one at a single base, so this may be a read error. The J gene is TRBJ2-3, the V gene TRBV5-1; TRBD1 is a possible D gene (6 bases). CDR1 SGHRS and CDR2 YFSETQ come from the germline V gene. Trimming stripped 4 bases from V and 3 bases from J, with 9 bases between. The CDR3 has 13 amino acids. This chain's CDR3 is CASSHGQTDTQYF. The DNA for the CDR3 is TGCGCCAGCAGCCACGGACAGACAGATACGCAGTATTTT.

The V and J genes are TRBV5-1 and TRBJ2-2; 11 bases agree with TRBD2. Germline CDR1 reads SGHRS; CDR2 reads YFSETQ. The CDR3 is 16 residues long. V lost 4 bases, J lost 6 bases, and 8 bases stayed unmatched. In DNA form, the CDR3 reads TGCGCCAGCAGCCTATTAGCGGGGGGGCCTGCCGGGGAGCTGTTTTTT. This gives the protein CASSLLAGGPAGELFF.

This clonotype was seen more than once but under ten times. The chain couples TRBV2 to TRBJ2-7, with 11 bases matching TRBD2. CDR1 is SNHLY, CDR2 FYNNEI, per germline. The CDR3 is made up of 16 amino acids. V shed 2 bases and J 7 bases; nucleotides not matched to a gene: 10. The CDR3 reads CASSEPGLAGGGEQYV. For the CDR3, the DNA is TGTGCCAGCAGTGAACCCGGCCTAGCGGGGGGAGGAGAGCAGTACGTC.

The chain uses TRBV7-2 and TRBJ2-1; D gene unclear. The CDR3 totals 16 residues. Germline V lookup: CDR1 SGHTA, CDR2 FQGNSA. V lost 2 bases, J lost 0 bases, and 11 bases lay in between. The CDR3: CASSLSLLTSYNEQFF. In DNA, the CDR3 is TGTGCCAGCAGCTTAAGCCTCCTCACCTCCTACAATGAGCAGTTCTTC.

This clonotype has more than one count but fewer than ten. The genes are TRBV5-1 and TRBJ2-1; 11 nucleotides match TRBD2. The CDR3 runs 18 residues. The V gene's germline CDR1 is SGHRS and CDR2 YFSETQ. Trimming at V came to 1 base and at J to 0 bases, leaving 6 bases not matched to a gene. Written as DNA, the CDR3 is TGCGCCAGCAGCTTGTTGACTAGCGGGGCCCTCTCCTACAATGAGCAGTTCTTC. Translated: CASSLLTSGALSYNEQFF.

This clonotype occurred a few times. CDR3 loop: CASSLLAGGVGEQFF. CDR3 DNA: TGCGCCAGCAGCTTACTAGCGGGAGGGGTCGGTGAGCAGTTCTTC. This chain joins TRBV5-1 and TRBJ2-1, with 13 bases that match TRBD2. Germline V gene sequence: CDR1 SGHRS, CDR2 YFSETQ. The CDR3 consists of 15 residues. The junction had 5 bases not matched to a gene; V was cut back by 2 bases and J by 9 bases.